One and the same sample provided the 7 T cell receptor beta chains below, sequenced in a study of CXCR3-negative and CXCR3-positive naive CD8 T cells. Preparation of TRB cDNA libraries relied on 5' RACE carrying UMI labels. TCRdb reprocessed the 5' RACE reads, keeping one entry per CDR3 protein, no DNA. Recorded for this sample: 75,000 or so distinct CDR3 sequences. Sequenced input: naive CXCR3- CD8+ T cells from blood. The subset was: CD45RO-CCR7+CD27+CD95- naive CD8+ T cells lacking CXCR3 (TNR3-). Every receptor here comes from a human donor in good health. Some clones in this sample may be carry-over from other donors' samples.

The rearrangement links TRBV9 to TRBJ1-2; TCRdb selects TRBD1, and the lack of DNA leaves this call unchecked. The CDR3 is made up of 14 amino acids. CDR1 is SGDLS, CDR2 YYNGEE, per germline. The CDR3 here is CASSVGQGNYGYTF.

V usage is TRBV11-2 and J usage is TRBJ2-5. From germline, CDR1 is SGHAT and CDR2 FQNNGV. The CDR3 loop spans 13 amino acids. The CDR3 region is CASSDLGGETQYF.

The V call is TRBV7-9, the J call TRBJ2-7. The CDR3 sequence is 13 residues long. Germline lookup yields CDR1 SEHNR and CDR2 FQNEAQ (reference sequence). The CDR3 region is CASSLVAAYEQYF.

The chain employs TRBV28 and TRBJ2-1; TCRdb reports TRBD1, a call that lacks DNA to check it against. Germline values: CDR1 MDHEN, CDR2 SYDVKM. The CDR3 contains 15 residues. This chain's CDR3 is CASRRDRGLGNEQFF. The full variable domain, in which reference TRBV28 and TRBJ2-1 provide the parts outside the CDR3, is DVKVTQSSRYLVKRTGEKVFLECVQDMDHENMFWYRQDPGLGLRLIYFSYDVKMKEKGDIPEGYSVSREKKERFSLILESASTNQTSMYLCASRRDRGLGNEQFFGPGTRLTVL.

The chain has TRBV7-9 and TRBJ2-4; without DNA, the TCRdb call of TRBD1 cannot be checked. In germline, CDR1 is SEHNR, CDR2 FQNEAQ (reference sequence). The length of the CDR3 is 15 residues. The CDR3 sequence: CASSLVTGDGNIQYF.

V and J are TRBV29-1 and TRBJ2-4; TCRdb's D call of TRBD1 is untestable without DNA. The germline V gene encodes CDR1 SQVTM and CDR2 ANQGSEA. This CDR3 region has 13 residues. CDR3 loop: CSVTVPLGNIQYF.

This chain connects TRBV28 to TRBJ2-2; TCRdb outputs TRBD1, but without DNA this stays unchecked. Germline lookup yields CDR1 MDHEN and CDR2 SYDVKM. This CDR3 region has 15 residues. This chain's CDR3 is CASSITGGRTGELFF.